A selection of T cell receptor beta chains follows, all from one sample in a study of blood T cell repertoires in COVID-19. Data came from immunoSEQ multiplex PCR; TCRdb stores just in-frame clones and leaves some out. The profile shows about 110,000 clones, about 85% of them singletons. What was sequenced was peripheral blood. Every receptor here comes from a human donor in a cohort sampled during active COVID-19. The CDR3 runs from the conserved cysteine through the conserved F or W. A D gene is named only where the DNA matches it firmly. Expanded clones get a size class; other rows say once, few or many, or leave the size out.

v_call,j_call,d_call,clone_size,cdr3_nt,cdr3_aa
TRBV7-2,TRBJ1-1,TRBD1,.,TGTGCCAGCAGCTACGGACAGGGGATCACTGAAGCTTTCTTT,CASSYGQGITEAFF
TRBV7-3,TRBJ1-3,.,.,TGTGCCAGCAGCCCAGGCGGGGTCGGAAACACCATATATTTT,CASSPGGVGNTIYF
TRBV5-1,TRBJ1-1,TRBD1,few,TGCGCCAGCAGCTCAAAAACAGGGGACACTGAAGCTTTCTTT,CASSSKTGDTEAFF
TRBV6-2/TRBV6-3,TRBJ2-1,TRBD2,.,TGTGCCAGCAGTTACTCTATACTAGCGGGGGTAGTCAATGAGCAGTTCTTC,CASSYSILAGVVNEQFF
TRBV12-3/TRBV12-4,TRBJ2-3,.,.,TGTGCCAGCAGTCAGGGTGATACGCAGTATTTT,CASSQGDTQYF
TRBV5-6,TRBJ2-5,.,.,TGTGCCAGCAGCTCCATAGTTGCCGAGACCCAGTACTTC,CASSSIVAETQYF
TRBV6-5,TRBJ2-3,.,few,TGTGCCAGCAGTTCAGACCGGGGGGATACGCAGTATTTT,CASSSDRGDTQYF
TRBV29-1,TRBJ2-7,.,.,TGCAGCGTTGATCTAGGAACAGGCCTCAACGAGCAGTACTTC,CSVDLGTGLNEQYF
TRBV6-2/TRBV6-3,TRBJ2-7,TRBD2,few,TGTGCCAGCAGTAGCCGACTAGCGGGAGGGCCCCACGAGCAGTACTTC,CASSSRLAGGPHEQYF
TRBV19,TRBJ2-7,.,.,TGTGCCAGTAGTACAAAGGGCGGGTGGAGCTCCTACGAGCAGTACTTC,CASSTKGGWSSYEQYF
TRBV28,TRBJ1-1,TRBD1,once,TGTGCCAGCAGACCCGGGACAGGGATAACTGAAGCTTTCTTT,CASRPGTGITEAFF
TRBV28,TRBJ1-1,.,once,TGTGCCAGCAGCCTACGGAGCGGCTTGAACACTGAAGCTTTCTTT,CASSLRSGLNTEAFF
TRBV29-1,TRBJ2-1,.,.,TGCAGCGTAGACACCTACAATGAGCAGTTCTTC,CSVDTYNEQFF
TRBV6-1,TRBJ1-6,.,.,TGTGCCAGCAGTGAAGGAAGCCCCGGGGGGAGTTCACCCCTCCACTTT,CASSEGSPGGSSPLHF
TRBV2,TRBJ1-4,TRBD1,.,TGTGCCAGCAAGGGACAGCTTAATGAAAAACTGTTTTTT,CASKGQLNEKLFF
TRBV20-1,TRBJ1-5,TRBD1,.,TGCAGTGCTAGTAGGACAGGGGAAAGGGGACAGCCCCAGCATTTT,CSASRTGERGQPQHF
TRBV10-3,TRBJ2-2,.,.,TGTGCCATCAGTGAGCGGGGGGCCTACACCGGGGAGCTGTTTTTT,CAISERGAYTGELFF
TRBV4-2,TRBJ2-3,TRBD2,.,TGTGCCAGCAGCCAAGAGTGGGTCGGCGGGGGGGGCACAGATACGCAGTATTTT,CASSQEWVGGGGTDTQYF
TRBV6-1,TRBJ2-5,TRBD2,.,TGTGCCAGCAGTGGACAGGGACTAGCGGGGGGGCGTGAGACCCAGTACTTC,CASSGQGLAGGRETQYF
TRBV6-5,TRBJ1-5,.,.,TGTGCCAGCAGCCCCTTGGGGGGAATAGCGCCCCAGCATTTT,CASSPLGGIAPQHF
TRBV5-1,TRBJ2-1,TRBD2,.,TGCGCCAGCAGCTCTAGCGGGTTCTCCTACAATGAGCAGTTCTTC,CASSSSGFSYNEQFF
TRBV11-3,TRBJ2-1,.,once,TGTGCCAGCAGCTTAGGCGGAGGGCCCTACAATGAGCAGTTCTTC,CASSLGGGPYNEQFF
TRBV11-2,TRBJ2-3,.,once,TGTGCCAGCAGCCAACGGGTTGGCGGGGTCACAGATACGCAGTATTTT,CASSQRVGGVTDTQYF
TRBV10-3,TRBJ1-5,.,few,TGTGCCATCAGTGACTTCGTGTCCCCTGAGCCCCAGCATTTT,CAISDFVSPEPQHF
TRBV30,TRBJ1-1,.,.,TGTGCCTGGAGTGTACGTCGGGTTGTCAGGGTGAACACTGAAGCTTTCTTT,CAWSVRRVVRVNTEAFF
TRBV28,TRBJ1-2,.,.,TGTGCCAGCAGTCCTAGCGTGAGATCTGGCTACACCTTC,CASSPSVRSGYTF
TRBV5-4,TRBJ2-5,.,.,TGTGCCAGCAGCTTGGGCACAGCCCAAGAGACCCAGTACTTC,CASSLGTAQETQYF
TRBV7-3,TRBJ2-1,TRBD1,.,TGTGCCAGCAGCTACCGGACAGGTGAGCAGTTCTTC,CASSYRTGEQFF
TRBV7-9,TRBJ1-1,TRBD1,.,TGTGCCAGCAGCTTACCCCGGGACAGGGTGATGAACACTGAAGCTTTCTTT,CASSLPRDRVMNTEAFF
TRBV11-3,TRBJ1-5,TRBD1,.,TGTGCCAGCAGCTTGGGGACAGTATATGGACAGCCCCAGCATTTT,CASSLGTVYGQPQHF
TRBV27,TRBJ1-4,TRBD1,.,TGTGCCAGCAGTCACGGACAGGGGGATGCAAAACTGTTTTTT,CASSHGQGDAKLFF
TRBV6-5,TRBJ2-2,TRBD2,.,TGTGCCAGCAGTTACGTGGGAGGGCCCCCCACCGGGGAGCTGTTTTTT,CASSYVGGPPTGELFF
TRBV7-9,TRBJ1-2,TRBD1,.,TGTGCCAGCAGCTTGGGACAGGGAGGGAACTATGGCTACACCTTC,CASSLGQGGNYGYTF
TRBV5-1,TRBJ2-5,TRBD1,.,TGCGCCAGCAGCATGACTGGACAGGGGGCGCGAGAGACCCAGTACTTC,CASSMTGQGARETQYF
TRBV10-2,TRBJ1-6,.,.,TGCGCCAGCAGTGTACGTAGGGAGAATTCACCCCTCCACTTT,CASSVRRENSPLHF
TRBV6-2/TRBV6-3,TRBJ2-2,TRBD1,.,TGTGCCAGCAGTTACTCGGGGCTGTGGCAGGGGGCTGACACCGGGGAGCTGTTTTTT,CASSYSGLWQGADTGELFF
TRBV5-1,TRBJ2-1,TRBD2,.,TGCGCCAGCAGCTGGGGGACTAGCGGACCTTACAATGAGCAGTTCTTC,CASSWGTSGPYNEQFF
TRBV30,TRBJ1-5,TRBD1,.,TGTGCCTGGAGTGTTGGGACAGGGTTCAATCAGCCCCAGCATTTT,CAWSVGTGFNQPQHF
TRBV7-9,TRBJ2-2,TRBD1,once,TGTGCCAGCAGCTTAAGGACAGGGAACACCGGGGAGCTGTTTTTT,CASSLRTGNTGELFF
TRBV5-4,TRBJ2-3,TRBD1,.,TGTGCCAGCAGCCCGTCCCGACAGGGGAGGACAGATACGCAGTATTTT,CASSPSRQGRTDTQYF
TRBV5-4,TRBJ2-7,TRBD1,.,TGTGCCAGCAGCACGGGGGACAGGGGATCCTACGAGCAGTACTTC,CASSTGDRGSYEQYF
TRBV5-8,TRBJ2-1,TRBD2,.,TGTGCCAGCAGGCCTCTAGCGGGGACTTACAATGAGCAGTTCTTC,CASRPLAGTYNEQFF
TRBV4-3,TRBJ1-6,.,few,TGCGCCAGCAGCCAAGATAGTTATAATTCACCCCTCCACTTT,CASSQDSYNSPLHF
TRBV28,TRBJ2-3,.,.,TGTGCCAGCAGTTTACCCCAGGGTGCACAAGATACGCAGTATTTT,CASSLPQGAQDTQYF
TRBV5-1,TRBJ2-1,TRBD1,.,TGCGCCAGCAGCCCGGACCTATCGACAGGGAATTTTTACAATGAGCAGTTCTTC,CASSPDLSTGNFYNEQFF
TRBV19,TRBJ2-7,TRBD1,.,TGTGCCAGTAGTATAGTCCGGGACAGGACCTACGAGCAGTACTTC,CASSIVRDRTYEQYF
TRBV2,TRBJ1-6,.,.,TGTGCCAGCAGTGAGGGTCCAGGGCTTTCACCCCTCCACTTT,CASSEGPGLSPLHF
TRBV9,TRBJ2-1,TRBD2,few,TGTGCCAGCAGCCCGACTAGCGGGAGGTCCTACAATGAGCAGTTCTTC,CASSPTSGRSYNEQFF
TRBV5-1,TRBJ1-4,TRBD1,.,TGCGCCAGCAGCTCCACAGGGGTTAGTGAAAAACTGTTTTTT,CASSSTGVSEKLFF